This T cell receptor beta chain is drawn from a study of shared clonotypes between healthy human individuals. Study-wide context: The donor pool was made up of a couple of women and three men aged 18 to 49.

The germline V and J ends were trimmed by 1 base and 2 bases, with 12 bases remaining between them. This CDR3 is built from 16 residues. Germline loops: CDR1 SGHAT, CDR2 FQNNGV. This clone appeared a few times. This sample includes further DNA sequences coding for the same CDR3. Deep level was the assay's run setting. Clones were sequenced by immunoSEQ multiplex PCR, and TCRdb holds only the in-frame ones, with some missing. The sample holds around 940,000 clones; less than 85% are singletons and the top ten take around 1.5%. Sequencing was performed on memory CD4+ T cells sorted from blood. The subset: CD45RA-negative fraction. The chain couples TRBV11-2 to TRBJ1-3; D is unresolved. The clonotype comes from a man aged 18 to 30 in good health. For the CDR3, the DNA is TGTGCCAGCAGCTTAGGAGGCGGCAGACCTGGAAACACCATATATTTT. Its protein product is CASSLGGGRPGNTIYF.